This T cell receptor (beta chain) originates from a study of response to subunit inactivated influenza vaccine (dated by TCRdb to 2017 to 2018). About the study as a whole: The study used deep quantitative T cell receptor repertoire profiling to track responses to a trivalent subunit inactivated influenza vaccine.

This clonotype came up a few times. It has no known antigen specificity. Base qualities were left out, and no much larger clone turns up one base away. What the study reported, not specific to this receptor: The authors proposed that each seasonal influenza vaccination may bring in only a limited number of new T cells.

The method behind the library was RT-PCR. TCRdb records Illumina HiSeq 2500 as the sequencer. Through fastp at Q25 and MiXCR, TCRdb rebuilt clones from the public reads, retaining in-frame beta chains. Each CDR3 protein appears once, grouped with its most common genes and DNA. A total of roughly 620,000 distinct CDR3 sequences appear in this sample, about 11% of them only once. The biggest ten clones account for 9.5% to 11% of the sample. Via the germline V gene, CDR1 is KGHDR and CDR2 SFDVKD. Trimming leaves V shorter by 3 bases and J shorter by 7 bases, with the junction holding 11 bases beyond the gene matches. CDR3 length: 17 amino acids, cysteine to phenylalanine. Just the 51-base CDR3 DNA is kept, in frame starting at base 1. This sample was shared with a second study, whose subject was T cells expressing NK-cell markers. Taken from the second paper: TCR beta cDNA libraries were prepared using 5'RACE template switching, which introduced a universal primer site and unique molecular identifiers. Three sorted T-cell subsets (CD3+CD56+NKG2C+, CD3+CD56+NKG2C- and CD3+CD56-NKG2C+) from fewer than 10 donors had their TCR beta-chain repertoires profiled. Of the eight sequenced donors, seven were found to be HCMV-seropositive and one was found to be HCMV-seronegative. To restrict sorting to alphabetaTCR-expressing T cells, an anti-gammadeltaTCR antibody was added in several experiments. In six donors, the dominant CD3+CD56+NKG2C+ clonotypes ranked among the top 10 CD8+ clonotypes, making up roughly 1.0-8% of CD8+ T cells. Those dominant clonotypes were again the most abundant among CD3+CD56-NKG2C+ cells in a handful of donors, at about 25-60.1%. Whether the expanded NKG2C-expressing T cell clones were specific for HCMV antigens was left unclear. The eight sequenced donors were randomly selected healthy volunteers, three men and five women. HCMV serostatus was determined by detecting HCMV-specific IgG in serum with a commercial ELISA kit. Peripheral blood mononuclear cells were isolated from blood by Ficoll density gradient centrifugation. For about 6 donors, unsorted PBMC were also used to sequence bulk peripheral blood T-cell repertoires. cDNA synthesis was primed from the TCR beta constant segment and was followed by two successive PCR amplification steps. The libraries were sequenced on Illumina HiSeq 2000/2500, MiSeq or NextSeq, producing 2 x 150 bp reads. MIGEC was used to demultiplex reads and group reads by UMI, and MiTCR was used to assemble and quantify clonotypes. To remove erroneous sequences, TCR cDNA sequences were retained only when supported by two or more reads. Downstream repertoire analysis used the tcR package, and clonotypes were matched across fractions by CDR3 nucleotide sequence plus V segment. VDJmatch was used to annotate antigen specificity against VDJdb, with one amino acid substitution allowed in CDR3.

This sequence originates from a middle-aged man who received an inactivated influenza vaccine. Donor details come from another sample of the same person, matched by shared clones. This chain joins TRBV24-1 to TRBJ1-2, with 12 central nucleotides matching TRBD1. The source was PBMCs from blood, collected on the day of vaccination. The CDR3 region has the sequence CATSDTRTGQGAAGYTF. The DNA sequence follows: TGTGCCACCAGTGATACGCGAACGGGACAGGGGGCAGCTGGCTACACCTTC.